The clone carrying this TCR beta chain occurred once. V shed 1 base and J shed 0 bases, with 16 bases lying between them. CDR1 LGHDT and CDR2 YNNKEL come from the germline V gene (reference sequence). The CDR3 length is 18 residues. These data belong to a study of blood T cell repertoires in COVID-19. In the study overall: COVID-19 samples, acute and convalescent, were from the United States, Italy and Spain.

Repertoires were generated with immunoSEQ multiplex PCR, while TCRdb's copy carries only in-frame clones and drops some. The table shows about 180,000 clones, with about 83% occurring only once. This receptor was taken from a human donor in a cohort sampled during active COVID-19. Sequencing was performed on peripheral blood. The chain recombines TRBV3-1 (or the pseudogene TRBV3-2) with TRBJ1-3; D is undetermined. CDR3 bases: TGTGCCAGCAGCCAAGTAACCGGGGAGCGGAGCTCTGGAAACACCATATATTTT. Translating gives CASSQVTGERSSGNTIYF.